Listed here are 22 T cell receptor beta chains from one sample, sequenced in a study of T-cell memory formation after mild COVID-19. A single record per CDR3 protein comes from TCRdb applying MiXCR to the 5' RACE reads. The sample carries 350,000 to 450,000 distinct CDR3 sequences, about 19% recorded once. The source material was PBMCs or a T cell subset sorted from them (not recorded which). These receptors were obtained from an adult woman who had mild COVID-19 (a few samples of this study predate the infection). Cell type and time point are not known.

The rearrangement joins TRBV5-1 to TRBJ2-1; unclear D gene. Germline V gene sequence: CDR1 SGHRS, CDR2 YFSETQ. V was trimmed by 0 bases and J by 0 bases, leaving 13 bases between them. The CDR3 has 17 residues. The CDR3 loop is CASSLGTQFSSYNEQFF. The CDR3 nucleotides are TGCGCCAGCAGCTTGGGAACACAGTTTAGCTCCTACAATGAGCAGTTCTTC.

The chain is built from TRBV7-2 and TRBJ2-3; 10 bases agree with TRBD2. Unmatched junction bases numbered 4, after V lost 6 bases and J lost 1 base. CDR3 length: 15 residues. CDR1 and CDR2 (germline): SGHTA, FQGNSA. The CDR3 protein is CASREGTSGTDTQYF. The CDR3 DNA is TGTGCCAGCAGAGAGGGGACTAGCGGCACAGATACGCAGTATTTT.

The DNA of the CDR3 is TGCGCCAGCAGCCTCCGGGACGATCAAGGTAGGGGGAACTACGAGCAGTACTTC. Amino acid sequence: CASSLRDDQGRGNYEQYF. The chain carries TRBV4-1 and TRBJ2-7; TRBD1 is a possible D gene (6 bases). The germline gives CDR1 MGHRA, CDR2 YSYEKL. The V gene lost 4 bases and the J gene lost 3 bases, with 25 bases spanning the gap. The CDR3 runs to 18 residues.

This sequence joins TRBV7-2 and TRBJ2-1; no clear D gene. With 4 bases removed from V and 5 bases from J, the gap between germline ends came to 12 bases. The germline gives CDR1 SGHTA, CDR2 FQGNSA. CDR3 length: 14 residues. CDR3 coding DNA: TGTGCCAGCAGCTCCCCTAAACCGAACAATGAGCAGTTCTTC. Encoded protein: CASSSPKPNNEQFF.

This clonotype was detected only a few times. The chain is built from TRBV20-1 and TRBJ2-3; 10 nucleotides align to TRBD2. The V and J ends lost 0 bases and 4 bases, in that order; junction bases with no gene match: 10. CDR3 length: 17 amino acids. Germline V gives CDR1 DFQATT, CDR2 SNEGSKA (reference sequence). CDR3 sequence (DNA): TGCAGTGCTAGAGATCTCAAAGCTAGCGGGGGCTCAGATACGCAGTATTTT. Its translation is CSARDLKASGGSDTQYF.

Ten or more counts support this clonotype. This chain joins TRBV24-1 and TRBJ2-1, with TRBD2 matching over 10 bases. Germline CDR1 reads KGHDR; CDR2 reads SFDVKD. Unmatched junction bases numbered 12, after V lost 4 bases and J lost 10 bases. The CDR3 runs 16 residues. The CDR3 sequence is CATSDPSGGVPYEQFF. The CDR3 DNA reads as TGTGCCACCAGTGACCCTAGCGGGGGAGTTCCGTACGAGCAGTTCTTC.

Only a few counts were recorded for this clonotype. V is TRBV12-3 or TRBV12-4 and J is TRBJ2-7; possibly TRBD1 or TRBD2 for D (5 bases each). V lost 7 bases, J lost 3 bases, and 16 bases lay in between. This CDR3 spans 14 amino acids. The CDR3 DNA is TGTGCCAGCAAAAAAGGGACGGAGTACTACGAGCAGTACTTC. Translation: CASKKGTEYYEQYF.

This clonotype was picked up a small number of times. This chain uses TRBV20-1 with TRBJ2-7; D is ambiguous. This CDR3 spans 10 amino acids. From germline, CDR1 is DFQATT and CDR2 SNEGSKA (reference sequence). V lost 4 bases and J lost 4, with 5 bases in between. The CDR3, as DNA: TGCAGTGCTAACGGGTACGAGCAGTACTTC. Protein product: CSANGYEQYF.

Written as DNA, the CDR3 is TGCAGCGTTGTAGGGGTTGAAGCTTTCTTT. This translates into CSVVGVEAFF. The chain combines TRBV29-1 with TRBJ1-1; perhaps TRBD1 as D (5 bases). The CDR3 loop spans 10 amino acids. V lost 4 bases and J 7 bases, leaving 7 bases between the germline ends. Per germline, CDR1 SQVTM and CDR2 ANQGSEA.

This chain links TRBV30 with TRBJ2-7; 15 bases align to TRBD2. V shed 4 bases, J shed 1 base, and the junction held 5 bases outside the gene matches. The germline gives CDR1 GTSNPN, CDR2 SVGIG (reference sequence). CDR3 size: 16 residues. The CDR3 DNA reads as TGTGCCTGGATGGGACTAGCGGGAGGCTATTCCTACGAGCAGTACTTC. As protein: CAWMGLAGGYSYEQYF.

This clonotype was counted many times. This chain links TRBV6-2 or TRBV6-3 with TRBJ1-1; D ambiguous. The CDR3 contains 12 residues. In germline, CDR1 is MNHEY, CDR2 SVGEGT. V lost 6 bases, J lost 2 bases, and 7 bases lay in between. This chain's CDR3 is CASSWTNTEAFF. The CDR3 coding sequence is TGTGCCAGCAGCTGGACCAACACTGAAGCTTTCTTT.

This clonotype was seen more than once but under ten times. The chain carries TRBV6-1 and TRBJ1-2; D gene ambiguous. This CDR3 has 13 amino acids. Germline loops: CDR1 MNHNS, CDR2 SASEGT. Trimming cost V 2 bases and J 8 bases, with 12 bases left between them. CDR3 nucleotides: TGTGCCAGCAGTGAATATGGAGCGGGGGGCTACACCTTC. Translation gives CASSEYGAGGYTF.

The genes are TRBV3-1 and TRBJ2-1, with 8 bases fitting TRBD2. The CDR3 has 15 amino acids. CDR1 and CDR2 from the germline V gene are LGHDT and YNNKEL (reference sequence). J was trimmed by 9 bases and V by 2 bases; bases with no gene match: 9. The DNA for the CDR3 is TGTGCCAGCAGCCAAATGGGACTAGGATATAGTGAGCAGTTCTTC. It specifies CASSQMGLGYSEQFF.

This clonotype occurred a few times. This sequence joins TRBV24-1 and TRBJ1-1, with D perhaps matching TRBD1 (5 bases). The germline V and J ends were trimmed by 5 bases and 3 bases, with 9 bases remaining between them. In germline, CDR1 is KGHDR, CDR2 SFDVKD. CDR3 length: 13 amino acids. CDR3 amino acids: CATSAWGDTEAFF. Written as DNA, the CDR3 is TGTGCCACCAGTGCATGGGGGGACACTGAAGCTTTCTTT.

This clonotype was picked up a small number of times. This chain joins TRBV2 and TRBJ1-2; no reliable D call. The CDR3 has 15 residues. V was pared by 4 bases and J by 4 bases, with 16 bases between. Germline CDR1 is SNHLY and CDR2 is FYNNEI. CDR3 protein: CASSGVYSELYGYTF. DNA of the CDR3: TGTGCCAGCAGTGGGGTGTACAGTGAACTCTATGGCTACACCTTC.

This clonotype occurred a few times. The rearrangement uses TRBV18 and TRBJ2-7, with D possibly TRBD2 on 6 matching bases. Trimming removed 6 bases at V and 1 base at J, with 13 bases between. Per germline, CDR1 KGHSH and CDR2 LQKENI. The CDR3 covers 14 residues. Here the CDR3 reads CASSRTEGSYEQYF. CDR3 nucleotide sequence: TGTGCCAGCTCCCGCACGGAGGGTTCCTACGAGCAGTACTTC.

The chain recombines TRBV7-2 with TRBJ1-2; D call uncertain. The V gene's germline CDR1 is SGHTA and CDR2 FQGNSA. Trimming stripped 2 bases from V and 0 bases from J, with 19 bases between. This CDR3 has 18 amino acids. DNA for the CDR3: TGTGCCAGCAGCTTACTCCCCCCGATGGCCGTAGCTAACTATGGCTACACCTTC. Encoded protein: CASSLLPPMAVANYGYTF.

The rearrangement uses TRBV4-1 and TRBJ1-5; 7 positions agree with TRBD1. Germline trimming cut 3 bases from V and 7 bases from J; bases unmatched to any gene: 9. The CDR3 runs 15 residues. Looked up from germline, CDR1 is MGHRA and CDR2 is YSYEKL. CDR3 sequence reads: CASSQREQGFQPQHF. In DNA, the CDR3 is TGCGCCAGCAGCCAGCGCGAACAGGGGTTCCAGCCCCAGCATTTT.

The sample holds a few counts of this clonotype. The chain has TRBV7-3 and TRBJ2-1; D gene uncertain. This CDR3 is built from 15 residues. The germline V and J ends were trimmed by 3 bases and 5 bases, with 14 bases remaining between them. Germline V gene lookup returns CDR1 SGHTA and CDR2 FQGTGA. The CDR3 loop is CASSFRSDLNNEQFF. The CDR3 DNA reads TGTGCCAGCAGCTTTCGCAGCGACCTGAACAATGAGCAGTTCTTC.

V gene TRBV29-1 combines with J gene TRBJ2-7; D may match TRBD1 or TRBD2 (5 bases each). The germline V gene encodes CDR1 SQVTM and CDR2 ANQGSEA. The V gene lost 3 bases and the J gene lost 0 bases, with 12 bases spanning the gap. The CDR3 has 14 residues. The CDR3 nucleotides read TGCAGCGTTGAGGTGGGGGACGGCTCCTACGAGCAGTACTTC. Translation gives CSVEVGDGSYEQYF.

The rearrangement uses TRBV6-2 or TRBV6-3 and TRBJ2-7; D possibly uses TRBD1 or TRBD2 (5 bases each). Germline V gene lookup returns CDR1 MNHEY and CDR2 SVGEGT. V lost 4 bases and J 2 bases, leaving 15 bases between the germline ends. The CDR3 covers 15 residues. CDR3 sequence: CASSFTGTKAYEQYF. CDR3 nucleotides: TGTGCCAGCAGTTTCACCGGGACCAAGGCCTACGAGCAGTACTTC.

V is TRBV5-1 and J is TRBJ2-7; 8 positions match TRBD1. V trimming: 1 base; J trimming: 8 bases; junction bases outside the gene matches: 5. This CDR3 comprises 13 residues. Germline V lookup: CDR1 SGHRS, CDR2 YFSETQ. This chain's CDR3 is CASSLSGGEKQYF. In nucleotides, the CDR3 is TGCGCCAGCAGCTTGTCAGGGGGCGAAAAGCAGTACTTC.